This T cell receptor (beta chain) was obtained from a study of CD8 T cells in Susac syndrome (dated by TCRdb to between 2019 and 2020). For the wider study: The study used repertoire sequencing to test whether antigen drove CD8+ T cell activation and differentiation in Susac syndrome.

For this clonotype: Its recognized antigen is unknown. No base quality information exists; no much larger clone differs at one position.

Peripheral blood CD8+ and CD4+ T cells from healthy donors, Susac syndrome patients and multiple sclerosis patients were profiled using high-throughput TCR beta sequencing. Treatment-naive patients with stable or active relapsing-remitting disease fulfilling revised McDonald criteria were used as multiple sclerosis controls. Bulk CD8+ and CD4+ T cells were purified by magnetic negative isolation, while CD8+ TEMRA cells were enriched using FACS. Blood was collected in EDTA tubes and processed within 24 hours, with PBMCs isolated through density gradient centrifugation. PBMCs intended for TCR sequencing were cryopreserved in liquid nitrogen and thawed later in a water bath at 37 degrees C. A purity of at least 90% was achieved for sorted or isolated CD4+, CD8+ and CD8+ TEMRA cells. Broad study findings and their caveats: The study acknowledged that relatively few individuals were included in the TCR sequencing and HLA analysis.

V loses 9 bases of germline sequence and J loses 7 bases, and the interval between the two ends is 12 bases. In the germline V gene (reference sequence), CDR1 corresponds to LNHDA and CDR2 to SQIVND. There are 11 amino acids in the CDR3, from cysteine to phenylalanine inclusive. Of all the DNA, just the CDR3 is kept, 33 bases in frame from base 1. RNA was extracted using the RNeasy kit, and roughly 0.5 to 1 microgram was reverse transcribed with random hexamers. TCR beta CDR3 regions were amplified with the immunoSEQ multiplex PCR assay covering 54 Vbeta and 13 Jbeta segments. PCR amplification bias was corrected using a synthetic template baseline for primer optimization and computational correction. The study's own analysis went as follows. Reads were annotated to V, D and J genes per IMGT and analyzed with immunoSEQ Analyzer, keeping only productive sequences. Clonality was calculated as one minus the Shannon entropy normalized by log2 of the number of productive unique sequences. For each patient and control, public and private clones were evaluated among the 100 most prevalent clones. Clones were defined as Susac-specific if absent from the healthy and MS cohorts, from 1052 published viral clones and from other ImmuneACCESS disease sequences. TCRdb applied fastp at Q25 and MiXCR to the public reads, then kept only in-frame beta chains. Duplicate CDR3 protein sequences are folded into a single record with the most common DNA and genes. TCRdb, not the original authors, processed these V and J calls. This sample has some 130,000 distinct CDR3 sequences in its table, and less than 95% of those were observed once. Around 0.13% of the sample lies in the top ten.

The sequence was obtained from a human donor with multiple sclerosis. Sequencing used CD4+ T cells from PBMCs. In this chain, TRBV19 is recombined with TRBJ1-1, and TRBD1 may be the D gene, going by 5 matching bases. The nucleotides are TGTGCCAGCGGACGGGGGGGTGAAGCTTTCTTT. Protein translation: CASGRGGEAFF.